This section outlines one T cell receptor beta chain sequence together with its context. These data belong to a study of blood T cell repertoires in COVID-19. Study in general: Whether acute or convalescent, the COVID-19 samples came from the United States, Italy and Spain. In each case, the material was cDNA or gDNA derived from T cells, B-cell-depleted T cells, or PBMCs.

The repertoire was sequenced with immunoSEQ multiplex PCR; TCRdb's copy has only in-frame clones and lacks some. The profile shows hundreds of thousands of clones, about 80% of them singletons. This receptor was obtained from a woman older than 75 with acute or convalescent COVID-19. Sequencing was performed on peripheral blood.

CDR3 DNA sequence: TGTGCCAGCAGCTTGGGCGGGGGGGCCGATGAGACCCAGTACTTC. Translation: CASSLGGGADETQYF. This sequence joins TRBV5-6 and TRBJ2-5; 9 bases line up with TRBD2. V gave up 0 bases and J gave up 5 bases; unmatched junction bases: 5. Per the germline V gene, CDR1 is SGHDT and CDR2 is YYEEEE. The CDR3 has 15 amino acids.